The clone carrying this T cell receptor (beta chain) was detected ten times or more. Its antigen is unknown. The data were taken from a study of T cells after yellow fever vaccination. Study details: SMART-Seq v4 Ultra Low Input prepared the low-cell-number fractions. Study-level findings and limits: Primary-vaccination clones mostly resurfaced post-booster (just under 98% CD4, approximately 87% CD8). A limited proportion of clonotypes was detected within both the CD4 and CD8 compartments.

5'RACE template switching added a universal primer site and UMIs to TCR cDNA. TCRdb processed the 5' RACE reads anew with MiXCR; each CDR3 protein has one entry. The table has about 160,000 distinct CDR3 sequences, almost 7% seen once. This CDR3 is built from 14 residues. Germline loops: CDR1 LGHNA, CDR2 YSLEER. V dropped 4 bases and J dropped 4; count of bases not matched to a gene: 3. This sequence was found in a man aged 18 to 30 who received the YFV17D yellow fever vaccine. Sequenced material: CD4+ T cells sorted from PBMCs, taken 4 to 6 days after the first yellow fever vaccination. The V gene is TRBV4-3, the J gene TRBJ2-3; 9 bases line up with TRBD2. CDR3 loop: CASSLGLASDTQYF. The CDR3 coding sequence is TGCGCCAGCAGCCTTGGACTAGCGTCAGATACGCAGTATTTT.